The clone carrying this T cell receptor beta chain was observed a few times. Methods used by the authors: Nucleated cell counts were estimated from reference gene primer amplification. The data were produced by immunoSEQ multiplex PCR, yet TCRdb's version contains in-frame clones alone and is incomplete. V, J and clone size are taken as reported in that table, and D and trimming were inferred from the DNA itself. The data hold around 31,000 clones, with 75% to 90% observed a single time. The source of the sample is a study of blood T cell repertoires in COVID-19. Study summary: The analysed material was cDNA or gDNA that came from T cells, B-cell-depleted T cells, or PBMCs.

V shed 1 base and J shed 2 bases, with 11 bases lying between them. This CDR3 region has 15 residues. In germline, CDR1 is SEHNR, CDR2 FQNEAQ (reference sequence). What was sequenced was peripheral blood. This clonotype originated in a man in his 60s with acute or convalescent COVID-19. The chain has TRBV7-9 and TRBJ2-5; D gene ambiguous. The CDR3 here is CASSLVHTQQETQYF. CDR3 sequence (DNA): TGTGCCAGCAGCTTAGTCCATACACAACAAGAGACCCAGTACTTC.